The present T cell receptor beta chain was sequenced within a study of T cell responses to AZD1222 COVID-19 vaccine. Measured with immunoSEQ multiplex PCR; TCRdb has only the in-frame clones, and not every one. The table has approximately 100,000 clones, approximately 90% seen once. The CDR3 spans 14 residues. V lost 5 bases and J lost 3, with 14 bases in between. Germline CDR1 is SGHAT and CDR2 is FQNNGV. Sequencing was performed on peripheral blood, taken on day 0 of AZD1222 vaccination. The clonotype originates from an adult in good health. The chain recombines TRBV11-2 with TRBJ2-7; a possible D gene is TRBD1 (6 bases). The CDR3: CASSHSRDIYEQYF. The CDR3 nucleotides are TGTGCCAGCAGCCATTCTCGGGACATCTACGAGCAGTACTTC.